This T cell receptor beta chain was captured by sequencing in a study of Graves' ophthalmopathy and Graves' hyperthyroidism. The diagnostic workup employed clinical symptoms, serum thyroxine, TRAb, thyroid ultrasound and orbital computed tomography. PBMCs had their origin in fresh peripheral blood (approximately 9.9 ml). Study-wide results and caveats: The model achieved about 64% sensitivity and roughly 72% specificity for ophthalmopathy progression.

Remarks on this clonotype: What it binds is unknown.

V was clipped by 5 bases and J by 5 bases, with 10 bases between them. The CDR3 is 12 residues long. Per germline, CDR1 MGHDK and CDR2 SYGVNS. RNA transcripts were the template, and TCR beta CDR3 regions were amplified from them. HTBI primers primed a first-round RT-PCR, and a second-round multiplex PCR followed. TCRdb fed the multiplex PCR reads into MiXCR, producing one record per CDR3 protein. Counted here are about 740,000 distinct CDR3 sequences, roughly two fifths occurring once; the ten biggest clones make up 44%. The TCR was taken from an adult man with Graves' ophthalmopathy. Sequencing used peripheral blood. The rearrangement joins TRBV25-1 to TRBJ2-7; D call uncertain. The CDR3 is CASSPPTNEQYF. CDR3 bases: TGTGCCAGCAGTCCCCCGACCAACGAGCAGTACTTC.